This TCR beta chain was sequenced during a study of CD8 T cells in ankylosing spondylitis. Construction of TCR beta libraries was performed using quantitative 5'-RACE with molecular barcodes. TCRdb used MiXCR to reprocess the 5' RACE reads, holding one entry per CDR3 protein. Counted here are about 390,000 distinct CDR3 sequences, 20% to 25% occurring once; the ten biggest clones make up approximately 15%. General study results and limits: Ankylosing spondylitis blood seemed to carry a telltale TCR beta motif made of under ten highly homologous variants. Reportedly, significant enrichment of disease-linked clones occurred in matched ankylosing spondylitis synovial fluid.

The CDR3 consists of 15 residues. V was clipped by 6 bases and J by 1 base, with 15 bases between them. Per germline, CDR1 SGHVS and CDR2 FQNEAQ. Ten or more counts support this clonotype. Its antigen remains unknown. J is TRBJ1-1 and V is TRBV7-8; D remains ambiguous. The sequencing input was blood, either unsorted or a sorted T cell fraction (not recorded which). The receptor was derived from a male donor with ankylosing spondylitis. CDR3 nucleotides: TGTGCCAGCAGGAGAGGGAGGATAGCGAACACTGAAGCTTTCTTT. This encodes CASRRGRIANTEAFF. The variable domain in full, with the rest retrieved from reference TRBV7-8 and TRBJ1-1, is GAGVSQSPRYKVAKRGQDVALRCDPISGHVSLFWYQQALGQGPEFLTYFQNEAQLDKSGLPSDRFFAERPEGSVSTLKIQRTQQEDSAVYLCASRRGRIANTEAFFGQGTRLTVV.